Listed here is a single T cell receptor beta chain. Its antigen is still unknown. This record belongs to a study of T cell repertoires in cytomegalovirus infection. Study in general: Public TCR beta signatures indicated both CMV infection and matching HLA type. Overall study findings and caveats: Dominant in the ex vivo response were TCR beta clonotypes restricted by HLA-C and specific for CMV. Summed frequency of public TCR beta families distinguished CMV carriers with the relevant HLA.

TCRdb used MiXCR to reprocess the reads, holding one entry per CDR3 protein. The sample contains 150,000 to 200,000 distinct CDR3 sequences, roughly 18% of which appear only once. Germline values: CDR1 MNHEY, CDR2 SVGEGT. V shed 6 bases and J 6 bases; nucleotides not matched to a gene: 3. This CDR3 has 14 amino acids. Input material: CD8+ T cells from PBMCs. The receptor was derived from a human donor in good health (CMV status not recorded). Some clones in this sample may be carry-over from other donors' samples. The chain recombines TRBV6-2 or TRBV6-3 with TRBJ2-3, with 13 bases that match TRBD2. The DNA of the CDR3 is TGTGCCAGCAGCGGGACTAGCGGGACGGATACGCAGTATTTT. Its translation is CASSGTSGTDTQYF.